The 22 T cell receptor beta chains in this list originate from one sample, sequenced in a study of regulatory T cells in long-lasting Graves disease. Combining iRepertoire HTBI primers with Arm-PCR of CDR3 regions, the authors built TCR beta libraries. TCRdb used MiXCR to reprocess the multiplex PCR reads, holding one entry per CDR3 protein. The sample has approximately 470,000 distinct CDR3 sequences, about 17% seen once. Time point of the sample: newly diagnosed GD, antithyroid drugs for less than 3 months. There was RNA extracted from PBMCs, and the TCR library was made from it. Another study also made use of these data, one on T cells in Graves' hyperthyroidism and ophthalmopathy.

The input for sequencing was peripheral blood mononuclear cells (PBMCs), taken at new diagnosis, from a patient treated with antithyroid drugs. All receptors derive from a man aged 40-55 years with Graves disease.

This clonotype was detected only a few times. This chain joins TRBV19 and TRBJ1-5; D unresolved. V lost 3 bases and J 0 bases, leaving 12 bases between the germline ends. The V gene's germline CDR1 is LNHDA and CDR2 SQIVND (reference sequence). The CDR3 spans 16 residues. Here the CDR3 reads CASSIVSTYSNQPQHF. The CDR3 bases are TGTGCCAGTAGTATTGTGTCCACTTATAGCAATCAGCCCCAGCATTTT.

The chain recombines TRBV20-1 with TRBJ1-2, with no clear D. Per the germline V gene, CDR1 is DFQATT and CDR2 is SNEGSKA (reference sequence). V was shortened by 0 bases and J by 5 bases, with 10 bases between the two germline ends. This CDR3 comprises 13 residues. The DNA for the CDR3 is TGCAGTGCTAGAGATTCCAGATCTTATGGCTACACCTTC. This codes for CSARDSRSYGYTF.

V and J are TRBV5-1 and TRBJ2-7, with D possibly being TRBD2 (6 bases). CDR1 SGHRS and CDR2 YFSETQ come from the germline V gene. The CDR3 length is 16 residues. V was cut by 0 bases and J by 2 bases, with 15 bases left in between. CDR3 coding DNA: TGCGCCAGCAGCTTGGATTCGGGAGCTGCACCCTACGAGCAGTACTTC. It yields the protein CASSLDSGAAPYEQYF. The full variable domain, its missing parts supplied by reference TRBV5-1 and TRBJ2-7, is KAGVTQTPRYLIKTRGQQVTLSCSPISGHRSVSWYQQTPGQGLQFLFEYFSETQRNKGNFPGRFSGRQFSNSRSEMNVSTLELGDSALYLCASSLDSGAAPYEQYFGPGTRLTVT.

The J gene is TRBJ2-7, the V gene TRBV6-1; unclear D gene. Trimming took 4 bases from V and 3 from J, leaving 7 bases between them. The CDR3 sequence is 12 residues long. Germline-derived CDR1 and CDR2 are MNHNS and SASEGT. The CDR3 coding sequence is TGTGCCAGCAGTGTAGGGATCTACGAGCAGTACTTC. Its protein is CASSVGIYEQYF.

This clonotype was picked up many times. The chain uses TRBV7-8 and TRBJ2-2; D perhaps matches TRBD2 (5 bases). Germline V gives CDR1 SGHVS, CDR2 FQNEAQ. V lost 2 bases and J lost 6, with 16 bases in between. This CDR3 is built from 16 residues. CDR3 loop: CASSLWSGKGAGELFF. CDR3 nucleotides: TGTGCCAGCAGCTTATGGTCGGGGAAGGGTGCCGGGGAGCTGTTTTTT.

This clonotype was seen repeatedly, ten times or more. The chain carries TRBV29-1 and TRBJ2-7, with 7 bases matching TRBD1. The CDR3 runs 13 residues. Germline-derived CDR1 and CDR2 are SQVTM and ANQGSEA. V shed 6 bases, J shed 5 bases, and the junction held 10 bases outside the gene matches. The CDR3 protein is CSVGQTTSNEQYF. In DNA form, the CDR3 reads TGCAGCGTGGGACAGACCACATCCAACGAGCAGTACTTC.

This clonotype was detected many times. CDR3 nucleotides: TGCGCCAGCAGCTTGGGACAGGGCAACACAGATACGCAGTATTTT. Protein sequence: CASSLGQGNTDTQYF. The chain recombines TRBV5-1 with TRBJ2-3; TRBD1 aligns across 7 bases. Germline V lookup: CDR1 SGHRS, CDR2 YFSETQ. The CDR3 is 15 residues long. V was clipped by 0 bases and J by 2 bases; unmatched bases: 3.

In this sample, this clonotype turned up many times. The chain is built from TRBV11-2 and TRBJ2-1; D possibly corresponds to TRBD1 (6 bases). Trimming removed 6 bases from V and 6 bases from J, with 15 bases in between. The CDR3 is 14 amino acids. Germline V lookup: CDR1 SGHAT, CDR2 FQNNGV. CDR3 DNA sequence: TGTGCCAGCAGAAAGGGGGACGCTCGCAATGAGCAGTTCTTC. Amino acids: CASRKGDARNEQFF. The full variable domain, completed using reference TRBV11-2 and TRBJ2-1, is EAGVAQSPRYKIIEKRQSVAFWCNPISGHATLYWYQQILGQGPKLLIQFQNNGVVDDSQLPKDRFSAERLKGVDSTLKIQPAKLEDSAVYLCASRKGDARNEQFFGPGTRLTVL.

The V call is TRBV7-2, the J call TRBJ2-1; TRBD2 matches at 15 bases. The germline V gene has CDR1 SGHTA and CDR2 FQGNSA. V lost 5 bases to trimming and J lost 2 bases; unmatched junction nucleotides: 19. The CDR3 is made up of 22 amino acids. The CDR3 loop reads CASSAYPQGLAGGPGAYNEQFF. As DNA, the CDR3 is TGTGCCAGCAGCGCGTACCCCCAGGGACTAGCGGGGGGACCCGGGGCCTACAATGAGCAGTTCTTC.

The rearrangement uses TRBV7-8 and TRBJ2-7; 7 bases align to TRBD1. The CDR3 is made up of 14 amino acids. Trimming at V came to 0 bases and at J to 3 bases, leaving 2 bases not matched to a gene. CDR1 is SGHVS, CDR2 FQNEAQ, per germline. The CDR3 region is CASSLAQGVYEQYF. The CDR3 region has the DNA TGTGCCAGCAGCTTAGCGCAGGGGGTCTACGAGCAGTACTTC.

In its sample, this clonotype was seen many times. This chain links TRBV3-1 with TRBJ2-1, with 15 bases identical to TRBD2. The CDR3 runs to 14 residues. The ends lost 7 bases at V and 7 bases at J; junction bases unmatched: 2. The germline V gene has CDR1 LGHDT and CDR2 YNNKEL (reference sequence). CDR3 residues: CASKGLAGGNEQFF. CDR3 DNA sequence: TGTGCCAGCAAAGGACTAGCGGGAGGGAATGAGCAGTTCTTC.

This clonotype was seen ten or more times. J is TRBJ2-1 and V is TRBV3-1; 15 bases align to TRBD2. Trimming removed 1 base from V and 2 bases from J; junction bases left unmatched: 6. CDR3 length: 19 residues. The germline V gene encodes CDR1 LGHDT and CDR2 YNNKEL (reference sequence). CDR3 region: CASSQAGTSGRNPYNEQFF. Written as DNA, the CDR3 is TGTGCCAGCAGCCAAGCCGGGACTAGCGGGAGGAACCCCTACAATGAGCAGTTCTTC.

V gene TRBV7-3 combines with J gene TRBJ2-1; 7 bases agree with TRBD1. Germline CDR1 SGHTA, CDR2 FQGTGA. V lost 5 bases to trimming and J lost 4 bases; unmatched junction nucleotides: 11. CDR3 length: 16 residues. Here the CDR3 reads CASSTRTGDDYNEQFF. For the CDR3, the DNA is TGTGCCAGCAGCACACGCACAGGGGACGATTACAATGAGCAGTTCTTC.

This clonotype was counted at least ten times. CDR3 in amino acids: CASSLARGDYGYTF. CDR3 DNA: TGTGCCAGCAGCTTAGCGAGGGGTGACTATGGCTACACCTTC. The chain is built from TRBV7-9 and TRBJ1-2; TRBD1 might be the D (5 bases). Germline V gene data show CDR1 as SEHNR and CDR2 as FQNEAQ (reference sequence). The CDR3 runs 14 residues. With 0 bases removed from V and 3 bases from J, the gap between germline ends came to 8 bases.

The sample holds many counts of this clonotype. The CDR3 protein is CASGAGNEQFF. For the CDR3, the DNA is TGTGCCAGCGGGGCGGGCAATGAGCAGTTCTTC. The chain uses TRBV6-1 and TRBJ2-1, with D perhaps matching TRBD1 or TRBD2 (5 bases each). This CDR3 comprises 11 residues. Germline CDR1 MNHNS, CDR2 SASEGT. Trimming took 8 bases from V and 6 from J, leaving 8 bases between them.

This clonotype was detected ten times or more. The V and J genes are TRBV28 and TRBJ2-1; D is undetermined. Germline-derived CDR1 and CDR2 are MDHEN and SYDVKM. Trimming left V 7 bases short and J 3 bases short, with 22 bases between. CDR3 length: 17 amino acids. In DNA form, the CDR3 reads TGTGCCAGCAATCTTCCTTCCCCTGGTCAATACTACAATGAGCAGTTCTTC. Its translation is CASNLPSPGQYYNEQFF.

This clonotype was recorded at least ten times. This chain connects TRBV3-1 to TRBJ1-1; D is ambiguous. Trimming cost V 1 base and J 6 bases, with 9 bases left between them. Germline assignment: CDR1 LGHDT and CDR2 YNNKEL (reference sequence). The CDR3 consists of 13 residues. In DNA, the CDR3 is TGTGCCAGCAGCCAAGGGGGTTTCGCTGAAGCTTTCTTT. This sequence encodes CASSQGGFAEAFF.

This clonotype has a count of ten or more. The genes are TRBV11-2 and TRBJ2-4, with D perhaps TRBD1 (6 bases). Germline values: CDR1 SGHAT, CDR2 FQNNGV. V was cut by 4 bases and J by 7 bases, with 14 bases left in between. The CDR3 consists of 14 residues. As DNA, the CDR3 is TGTGCCAGCAGCTCTACCGGGACAAGTAACATTCAGTACTTC. Protein: CASSSTGTSNIQYF.

This clonotype has only a few counts. The chain links TRBV14 to TRBJ2-1; no definite D call. Germline V CDR1 and CDR2: SGHDN, FVKESK. CDR3 length: 13 amino acids. V lost 0 bases to trimming and J lost 15 bases, with 15 bases between them. This CDR3 reads CASSQDLATHPFF. The CDR3 DNA reads as TGTGCCAGCAGCCAAGATTTGGCGACCCATCCGTTCTTC.

This clonotype was counted only a few times. V usage is TRBV2 and J usage is TRBJ1-5; D possibly corresponds to TRBD1 (6 bases). This CDR3 has 17 amino acids. Trimming removed 6 bases at V and 2 bases at J, with 20 bases between. Germline CDR1 reads SNHLY; CDR2 reads FYNNEI. The CDR3 spells CASRSKAGAIGNQPQHF. The CDR3 DNA is TGTGCCAGCAGATCCAAGGCAGGGGCGATTGGCAATCAGCCCCAGCATTTT.

The sample holds many counts of this clonotype. This chain links TRBV7-2 with TRBJ2-5; TRBD2 matches 9 bases. With V trimmed by 5 bases and J by 7 bases, 17 bases remained unmatched. Germline CDR1 reads SGHTA; CDR2 reads FQGNSA. The CDR3 extends over 17 amino acids. Here the CDR3 reads CASSTPRGGRALLTQYF. The CDR3 DNA sequence: TGTGCCAGCAGCACCCCCCGAGGCGGGAGGGCCCTGTTGACCCAGTACTTC. The full variable domain, with the rest looked up from reference TRBV7-2 and TRBJ2-5, is GAGVSQSPSNKVTEKGKDVELRCDPISGHTALYWYRQSLGQGLEFLIYFQGNSAPDKSGLPSDRFSAERTGGSVSTLTIQRTQQEDSAVYLCASSTPRGGRALLTQYFGPGTRLLVL.

This clonotype appeared a single time. The rearrangement joins TRBV20-1 to TRBJ1-3, with D unclear. The CDR3 is 14 residues long. The V gene lost 2 bases and the J gene lost 3 bases, with 11 bases spanning the gap. CDR1 and CDR2 (germline): DFQATT, SNEGSKA (reference sequence). CDR3 amino acids: CSARPGNGGNTIYF. The CDR3 nucleotides are TGCAGTGCTAGACCTGGGAACGGTGGAAACACCATATATTTT.